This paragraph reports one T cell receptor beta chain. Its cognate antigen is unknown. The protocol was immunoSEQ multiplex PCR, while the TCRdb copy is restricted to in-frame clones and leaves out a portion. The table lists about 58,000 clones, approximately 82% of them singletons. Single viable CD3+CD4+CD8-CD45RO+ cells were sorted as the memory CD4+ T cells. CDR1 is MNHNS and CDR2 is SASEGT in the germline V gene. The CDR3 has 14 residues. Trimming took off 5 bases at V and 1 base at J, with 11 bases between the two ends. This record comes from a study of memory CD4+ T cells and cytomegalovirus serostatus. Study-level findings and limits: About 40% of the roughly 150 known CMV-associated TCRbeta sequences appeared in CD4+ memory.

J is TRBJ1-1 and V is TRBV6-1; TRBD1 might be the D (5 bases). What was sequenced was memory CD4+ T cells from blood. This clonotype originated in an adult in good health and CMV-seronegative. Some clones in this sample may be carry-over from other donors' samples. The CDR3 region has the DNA TGTGCCAGCAGTTGGGACTCGAAGAACACTGAAGCTTTCTTT. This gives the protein CASSWDSKNTEAFF.